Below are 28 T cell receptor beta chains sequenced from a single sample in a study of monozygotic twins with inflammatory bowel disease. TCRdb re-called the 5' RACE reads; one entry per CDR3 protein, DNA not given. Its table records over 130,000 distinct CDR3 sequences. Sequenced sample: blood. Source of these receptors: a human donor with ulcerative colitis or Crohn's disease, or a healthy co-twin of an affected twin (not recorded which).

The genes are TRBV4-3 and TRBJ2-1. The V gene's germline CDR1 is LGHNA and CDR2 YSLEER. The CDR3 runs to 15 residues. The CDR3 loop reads CASSQDGNRYNEQFF.

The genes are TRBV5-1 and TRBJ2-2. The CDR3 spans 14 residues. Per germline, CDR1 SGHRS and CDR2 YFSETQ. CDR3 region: CASSSTSSTGELFF.

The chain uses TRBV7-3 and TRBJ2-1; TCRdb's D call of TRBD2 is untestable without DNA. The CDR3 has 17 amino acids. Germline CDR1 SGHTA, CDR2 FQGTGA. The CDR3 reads CASSLRFGTSGDNEQFF. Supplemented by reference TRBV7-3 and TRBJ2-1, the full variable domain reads GAGVSQTPSNKVTEKGKYVELRCDPISGHTALYWYRQSLGQGPEFLIYFQGTGAADDSGLPNDRFFAVRPEGSVSTLKIQRTERGDSAVYLCASSLRFGTSGDNEQFFGPGTRLTVL.

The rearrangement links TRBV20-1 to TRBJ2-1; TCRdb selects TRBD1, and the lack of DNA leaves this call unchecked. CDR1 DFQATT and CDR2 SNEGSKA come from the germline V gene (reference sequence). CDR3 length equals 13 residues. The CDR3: CSATGGTYNEQFF.

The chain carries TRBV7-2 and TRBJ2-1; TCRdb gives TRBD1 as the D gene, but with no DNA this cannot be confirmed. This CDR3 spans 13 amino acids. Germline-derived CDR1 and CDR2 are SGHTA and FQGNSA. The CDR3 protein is CASSLGGVNEQFF.

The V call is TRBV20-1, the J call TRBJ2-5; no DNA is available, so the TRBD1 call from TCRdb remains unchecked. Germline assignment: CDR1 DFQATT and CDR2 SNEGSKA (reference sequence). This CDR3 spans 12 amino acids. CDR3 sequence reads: CSGTGGSQTQYF.

The chain's CDR3 is CASSSPRGLAREQYF. V and J are TRBV12-3 or TRBV12-4 and TRBJ2-7; the D gene TCRdb calls, TRBD2, cannot be checked with no DNA. This CDR3 spans 15 amino acids.

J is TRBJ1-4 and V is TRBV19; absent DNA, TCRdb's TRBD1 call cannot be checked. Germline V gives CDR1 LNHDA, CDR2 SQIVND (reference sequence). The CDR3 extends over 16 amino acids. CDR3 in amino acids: CASSLRGAATNEKLFF.

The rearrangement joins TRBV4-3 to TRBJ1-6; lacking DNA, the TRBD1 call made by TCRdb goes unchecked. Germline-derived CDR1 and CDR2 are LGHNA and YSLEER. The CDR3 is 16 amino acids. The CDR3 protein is CASSQDRAASDSPLHF.

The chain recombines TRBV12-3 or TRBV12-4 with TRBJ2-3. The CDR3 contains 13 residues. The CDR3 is CASKGRALGTQYF.

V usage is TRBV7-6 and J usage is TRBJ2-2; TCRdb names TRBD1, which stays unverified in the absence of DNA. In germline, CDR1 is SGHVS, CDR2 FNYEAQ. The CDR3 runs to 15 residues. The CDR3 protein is CASSLWTGETGELFF.

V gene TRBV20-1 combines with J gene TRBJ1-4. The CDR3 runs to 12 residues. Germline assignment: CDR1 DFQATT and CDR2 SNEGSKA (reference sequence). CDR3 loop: CSASSGNKKLFF.

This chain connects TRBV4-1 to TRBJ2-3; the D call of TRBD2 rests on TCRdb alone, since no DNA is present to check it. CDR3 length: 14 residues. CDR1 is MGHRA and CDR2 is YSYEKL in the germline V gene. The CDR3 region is CASTLGTSGYTQYF.

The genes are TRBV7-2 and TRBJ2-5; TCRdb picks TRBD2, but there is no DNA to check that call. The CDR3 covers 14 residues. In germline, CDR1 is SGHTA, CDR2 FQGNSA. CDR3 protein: CASRELAGKETQYF.

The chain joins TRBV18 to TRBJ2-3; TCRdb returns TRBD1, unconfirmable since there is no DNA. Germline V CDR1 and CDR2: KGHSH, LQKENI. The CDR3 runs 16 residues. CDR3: CASSWDQGPPTDTQYF.

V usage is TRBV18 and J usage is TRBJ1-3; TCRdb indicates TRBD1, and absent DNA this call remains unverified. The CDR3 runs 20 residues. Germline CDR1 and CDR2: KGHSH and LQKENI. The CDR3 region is CASSVSGTGGSLLSGNTIYF.

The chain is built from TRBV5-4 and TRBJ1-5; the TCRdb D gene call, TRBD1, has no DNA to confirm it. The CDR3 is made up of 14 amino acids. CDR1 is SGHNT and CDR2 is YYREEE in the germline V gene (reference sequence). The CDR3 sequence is CASSQQGSNQPQHF.

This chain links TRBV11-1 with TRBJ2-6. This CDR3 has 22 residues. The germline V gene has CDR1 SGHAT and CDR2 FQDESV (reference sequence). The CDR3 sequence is CASSLALTRDRVKFSGANVLTF.

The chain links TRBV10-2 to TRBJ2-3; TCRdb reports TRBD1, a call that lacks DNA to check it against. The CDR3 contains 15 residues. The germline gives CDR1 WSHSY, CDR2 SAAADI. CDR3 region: CASSESTTGALMQYF.

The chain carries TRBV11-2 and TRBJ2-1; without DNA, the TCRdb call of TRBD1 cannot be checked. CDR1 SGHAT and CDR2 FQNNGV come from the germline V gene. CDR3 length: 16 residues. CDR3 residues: CASSLSGQGTYNEQFF.

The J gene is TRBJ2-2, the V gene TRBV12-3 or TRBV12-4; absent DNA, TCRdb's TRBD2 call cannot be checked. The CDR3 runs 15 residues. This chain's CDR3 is CASSSRTSNTGELFF.

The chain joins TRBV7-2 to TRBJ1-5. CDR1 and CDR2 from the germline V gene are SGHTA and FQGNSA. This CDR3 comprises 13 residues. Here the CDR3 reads CASSNYNDQPQHF.

CDR3 region: CASGGDQSYNEQFF. The V call is TRBV5-1, the J call TRBJ2-1; there is no DNA to check the TCRdb D call of TRBD1. Germline CDR1 SGHRS, CDR2 YFSETQ. The length of the CDR3 is 14 residues.

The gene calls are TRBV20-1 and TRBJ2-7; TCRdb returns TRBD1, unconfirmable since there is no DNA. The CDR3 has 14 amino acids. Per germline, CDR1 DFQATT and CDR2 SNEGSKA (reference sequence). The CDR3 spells CSASPPPTGYEQYF.

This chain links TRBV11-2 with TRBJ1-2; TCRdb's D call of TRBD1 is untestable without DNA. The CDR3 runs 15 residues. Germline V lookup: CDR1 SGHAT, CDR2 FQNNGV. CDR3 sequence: CASSLGQGPRYGYTF.

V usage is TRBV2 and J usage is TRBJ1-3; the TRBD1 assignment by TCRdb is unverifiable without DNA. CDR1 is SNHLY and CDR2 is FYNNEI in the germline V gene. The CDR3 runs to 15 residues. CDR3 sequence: CASSTGTGSGNTIYF. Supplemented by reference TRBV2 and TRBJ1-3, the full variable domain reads EPEVTQTPSHQVTQMGQEVILRCVPISNHLYFYWYRQILGQKVEFLVSFYNNEISEKSEIFDDQFSVERPDGSNFTLKIRSTKLEDSAMYFCASSTGTGSGNTIYFGEGSWLTVV.

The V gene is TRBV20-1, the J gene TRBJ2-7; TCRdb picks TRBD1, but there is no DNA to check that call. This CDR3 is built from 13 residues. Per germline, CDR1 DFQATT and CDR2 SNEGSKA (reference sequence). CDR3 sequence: CSARTGGFYEQYF.

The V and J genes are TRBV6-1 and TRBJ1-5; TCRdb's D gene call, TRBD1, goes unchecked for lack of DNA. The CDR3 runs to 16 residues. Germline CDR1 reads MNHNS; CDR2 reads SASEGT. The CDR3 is CASSQWDRGNNQPQHF.